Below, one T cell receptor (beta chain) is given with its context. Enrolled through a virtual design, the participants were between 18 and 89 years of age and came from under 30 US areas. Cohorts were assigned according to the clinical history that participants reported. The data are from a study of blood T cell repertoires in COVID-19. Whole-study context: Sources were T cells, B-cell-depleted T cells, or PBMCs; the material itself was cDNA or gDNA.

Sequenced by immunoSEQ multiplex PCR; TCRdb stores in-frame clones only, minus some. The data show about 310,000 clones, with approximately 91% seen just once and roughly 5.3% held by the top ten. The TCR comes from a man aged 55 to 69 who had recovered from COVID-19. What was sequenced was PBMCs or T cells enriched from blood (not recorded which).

The DNA of the CDR3 is TGTGCCAGCAGTTTGGCGGGAGGGGCGGACATTCAGTACTTC. This gives the protein CASSLAGGADIQYF. The chain joins TRBV28 to TRBJ2-4, with 9 bases matching TRBD2. Per germline, CDR1 MDHEN and CDR2 SYDVKM. This CDR3 contains 14 residues. With 3 bases clipped from V and 8 bases from J, the junction kept 5 bases outside the gene matches.